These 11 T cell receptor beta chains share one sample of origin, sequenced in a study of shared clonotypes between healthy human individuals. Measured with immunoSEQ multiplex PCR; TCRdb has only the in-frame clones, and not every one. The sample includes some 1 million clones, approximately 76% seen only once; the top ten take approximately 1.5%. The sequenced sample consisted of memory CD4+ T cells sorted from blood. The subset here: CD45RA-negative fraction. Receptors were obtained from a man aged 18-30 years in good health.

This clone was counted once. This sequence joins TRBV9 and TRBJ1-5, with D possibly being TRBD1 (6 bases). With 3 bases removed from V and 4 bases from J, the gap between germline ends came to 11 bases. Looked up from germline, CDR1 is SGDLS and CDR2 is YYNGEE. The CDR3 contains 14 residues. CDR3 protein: CASSGGGRNQPQHF. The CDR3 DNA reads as TGTGCCAGCAGCGGAGGGGGACGAAATCAGCCCCAGCATTTT.

DNA for the CDR3: TGTGCCAGCAGTGAGACTAGCTTTGCCACAGATACGCAGTATTTT. Its protein product is CASSETSFATDTQYF. The chain recombines TRBV6-1 with TRBJ2-3; 7 bases match TRBD2. Germline V gene data show CDR1 as MNHNS and CDR2 as SASEGT. J was trimmed by 2 bases and V by 3 bases; bases with no gene match: 5. This CDR3 contains 15 residues.

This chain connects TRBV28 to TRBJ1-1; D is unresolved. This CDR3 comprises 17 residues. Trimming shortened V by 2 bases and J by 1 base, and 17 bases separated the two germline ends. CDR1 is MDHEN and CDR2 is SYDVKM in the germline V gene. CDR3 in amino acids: CASSLINLRAENTEAFF. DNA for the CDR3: TGTGCCAGCAGTTTAATTAACCTCCGGGCTGAGAACACTGAAGCTTTCTTT.

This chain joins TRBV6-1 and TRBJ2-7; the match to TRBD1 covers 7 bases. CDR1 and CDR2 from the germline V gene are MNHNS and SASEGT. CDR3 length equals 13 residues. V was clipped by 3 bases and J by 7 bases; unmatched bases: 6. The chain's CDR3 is CASSDTGAWEQYF. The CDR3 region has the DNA TGTGCCAGCAGTGACACAGGGGCGTGGGAGCAGTACTTC.

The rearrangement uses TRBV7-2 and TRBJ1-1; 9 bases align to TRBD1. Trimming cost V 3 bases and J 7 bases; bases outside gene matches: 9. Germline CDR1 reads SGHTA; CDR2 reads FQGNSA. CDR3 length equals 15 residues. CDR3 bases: TGTGCCAGCAGCTTCTTCCCGGGACAGGGATATGAAGCTTTCTTT. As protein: CASSFFPGQGYEAFF.

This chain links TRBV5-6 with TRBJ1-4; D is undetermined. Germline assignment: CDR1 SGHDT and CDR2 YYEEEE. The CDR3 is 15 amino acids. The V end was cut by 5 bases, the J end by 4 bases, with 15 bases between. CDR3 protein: CASSYYSSNNEKLFF. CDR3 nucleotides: TGTGCCAGCAGTTACTACTCGAGTAATAATGAAAAACTGTTTTTT.

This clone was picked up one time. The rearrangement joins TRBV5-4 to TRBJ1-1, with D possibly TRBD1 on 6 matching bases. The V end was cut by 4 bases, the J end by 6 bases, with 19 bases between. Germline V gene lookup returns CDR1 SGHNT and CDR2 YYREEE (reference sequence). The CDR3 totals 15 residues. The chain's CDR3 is CASSPSSGGGPEAFF. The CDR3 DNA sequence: TGTGCCAGCAGCCCTTCTTCTGGGGGGGGGCCTGAAGCTTTCTTT. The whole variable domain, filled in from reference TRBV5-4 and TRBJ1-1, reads ETGVTQSPTHLIKTRGQQVTLRCSSQSGHNTVSWYQQALGQGPQFIFQYYREEENGRGNFPPRFSGLQFPNYSSELNVNALELDDSALYLCASSPSSGGGPEAFFGQGTRLTVV.

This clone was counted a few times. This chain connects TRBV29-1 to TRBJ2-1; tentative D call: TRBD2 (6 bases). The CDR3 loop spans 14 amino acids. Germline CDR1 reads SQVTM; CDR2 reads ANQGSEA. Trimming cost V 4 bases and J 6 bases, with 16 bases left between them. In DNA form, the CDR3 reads TGCAGCGTTGTTGGGGCGGGGCGGGCCAATGAGCAGTTCTTC. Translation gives CSVVGAGRANEQFF.

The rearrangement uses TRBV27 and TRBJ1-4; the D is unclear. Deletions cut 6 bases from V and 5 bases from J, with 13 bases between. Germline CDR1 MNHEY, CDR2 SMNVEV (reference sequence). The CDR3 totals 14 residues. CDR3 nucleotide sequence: TGTGCCAGCAGCGCCGGGAGTAAAAATGAAAAACTGTTTTTT. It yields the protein CASSAGSKNEKLFF.

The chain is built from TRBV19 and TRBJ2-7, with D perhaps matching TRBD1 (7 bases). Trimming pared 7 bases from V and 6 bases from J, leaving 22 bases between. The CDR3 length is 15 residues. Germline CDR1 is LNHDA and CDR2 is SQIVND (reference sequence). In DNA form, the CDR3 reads TGTGCCAGTACCCCTTCGACAGGGAGGTTTATCGAGCAGTACTTC. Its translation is CASTPSTGRFIEQYF.

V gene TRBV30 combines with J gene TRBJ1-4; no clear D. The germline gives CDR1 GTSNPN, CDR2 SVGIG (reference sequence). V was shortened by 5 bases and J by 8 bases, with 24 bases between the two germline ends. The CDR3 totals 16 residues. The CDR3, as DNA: TGTGCCTGGGGCAAAAAACGGACGCTCACCCCCGAAAAACTGTTTTTT. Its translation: CAWGKKRTLTPEKLFF.